These 10 T cell receptor beta chains originate from one sample sequenced in a study of blood T cell repertoires in COVID-19. Libraries were prepared by immunoSEQ multiplex PCR; TCRdb keeps only in-frame clonotypes and omits some of them. The repertoire holds about 460,000 clones, with about 85% as singletons. The sequenced sample consisted of PBMCs or T cells enriched from blood (not recorded which). These receptors were taken from a woman aged 55-69 years who had recovered from COVID-19.

V is TRBV29-1 and J is TRBJ1-2, with no clear D. The ends were cut back, 3 bases at V and 7 bases at J, with 9 bases in the middle. CDR3 length: 11 residues. In germline, CDR1 is SQVTM, CDR2 ANQGSEA. The CDR3 protein is CSVDRGAGYTF. CDR3 sequence (DNA): TGCAGCGTTGACCGGGGAGCTGGCTACACCTTC.

This clone was recorded once. V and J are TRBV21-1 and TRBJ2-2; the D call TRBD2 from the table was never checked on the DNA. TRBV21-1 is annotated as a pseudogene. The CDR3 spans 20 residues. CDR3 sequence reads: CASSKEGLRERGINTGELFF. The CDR3 nucleotides are TGTGCCAGCAGCAAAGAGGGGTTGAGGGAGCGGGGAATAAACACCGGGGAGCTGTTTTTT.

The gene calls are TRBV10-2 and TRBJ1-2, with 7 bases fitting TRBD1. The V segment lost 4 bases and the J segment 2 bases; nucleotides outside the gene matches: 4. This CDR3 contains 14 residues. CDR1 is WSHSY, CDR2 SAAADI, per germline. CDR3 DNA sequence: TGCGCCAGCAGTGGGGACAGCACAAACTATGGCTACACCTTC. Amino acid sequence: CASSGDSTNYGYTF.

The gene calls are TRBV29-1 and TRBJ1-1; possibly TRBD1 for D (5 bases). CDR3 size: 13 residues. Germline-derived CDR1 and CDR2 are SQVTM and ANQGSEA. V was cut by 4 bases and J by 5 bases, with 14 bases left in between. In DNA, the CDR3 is TGCAGCGTTGTATCCAGGGCATCAACTGAAGCTTTCTTT. Its translation: CSVVSRASTEAFF. Using reference TRBV29-1 and TRBJ1-1 for the parts outside the CDR3, the full variable domain is SAVISQKPSRDICQRGTSLTIQCQVDSQVTMMFWYRQQPGQSLTLIATANQGSEATYESGFVIDKFPISRPNLTFSTLTVSNMSPEDSSIYLCSVVSRASTEAFFGQGTRLTVV.

DNA for the CDR3: TGTGCCAGCAGCCCGCGGACAGGGGGGATGAACACTGAAGCTTTCTTT. Translated, it gives CASSPRTGGMNTEAFF. The chain carries TRBV3-1 (or the pseudogene TRBV3-2) and TRBJ1-1; 10 nucleotides align to TRBD1. The V segment lost 4 bases and the J segment 0 bases; nucleotides outside the gene matches: 5. CDR1 LGHDT and CDR2 YNNKEL come from the germline V gene (reference sequence). The CDR3 sequence is 16 residues long.

This CDR3 reads CASSQVEVYGNTIYF. The CDR3 DNA follows: TGCGCCAGCAGCCAAGTTGAGGTATACGGAAACACCATATATTTT. The chain combines TRBV4-1 with TRBJ1-3; D gene unclear. Germline V gene sequence: CDR1 MGHRA, CDR2 YSYEKL. V was cut by 1 base and J by 4 bases, with 11 bases left in between. The CDR3 covers 15 residues.

This clone was observed once. The chain employs TRBV19 and TRBJ1-4; 9 bases fit TRBD1. Germline CDR1 and CDR2: LNHDA and SQIVND (reference sequence). V trimming: 3 bases; J trimming: 6 bases; junction bases outside the gene matches: 2. CDR3 length: 14 residues. Written as DNA, the CDR3 is TGTGCCAGTAGTATCGGGACAGGGTATGAAAAACTGTTTTTT. Its protein product is CASSIGTGYEKLFF.

The chain links TRBV7-2 to TRBJ2-1; tentatively, D is TRBD2 (7 bases). Germline V gene lookup returns CDR1 SGHTA and CDR2 FQGNSA. The V gene lost 6 bases and the J gene lost 6 bases, with 12 bases spanning the gap. The CDR3 consists of 13 residues. CDR3 coding DNA: TGTGCCAGCAGGGAGGGGGGGACCAATGAGCAGTTCTTC. Translating it yields CASREGGTNEQFF.

To note about this clone: Other DNA sequences in the sample encode the same CDR3. The chain is built from TRBV20-1 and TRBJ2-3; 8 bases are a match to TRBD2. V shed 3 bases, J shed 4 bases, and the junction held 6 bases outside the gene matches. The CDR3 totals 14 residues. Germline CDR1 reads DFQATT; CDR2 reads SNEGSKA (reference sequence). The CDR3, as DNA: TGCAGTGCTAGTTCGGGGGGGCGGCCAGATACGCAGTATTTT. Translation: CSASSGGRPDTQYF.

The V gene is TRBV27, the J gene TRBJ2-1; 7 nucleotides match TRBD2. The CDR3 totals 13 residues. Germline V gene sequence: CDR1 MNHEY, CDR2 SMNVEV (reference sequence). The ends lost 5 bases at V and 11 bases at J; junction bases unmatched: 9. CDR3 in DNA: TGTGCCAGCAGTCTGCTATTGGGGGGGAAGCAGTTCTTC. The encoded protein is CASSLLLGGKQFF.